This T cell receptor (beta chain) was recorded in a study of PD-1 blockade in classical Hodgkin lymphoma. Time point of the sample: cycle 4 day 1 (C4D1), after 6 weeks of nivolumab. Every single patient, without exception, relapsed after autologous stem cell transplantation, and brentuximab vedotin exposure varied. Isolation of CD4+ T cells from thawed PBMCs was performed by magnetic negative selection. TCRdb's copy holds only in-frame clones and misses some; the assay was immunoSEQ multiplex PCR. The sample records over 10,000 clones, 88% being singletons. Looked up from germline, CDR1 is SGHRS and CDR2 is YFSETQ. The CDR3 runs 15 residues. V lost 0 bases, J lost 1 base, and 7 bases lay in between.

The sequence was collected from a human donor with classical Hodgkin lymphoma. The chain couples TRBV5-1 to TRBJ2-2, with a weak D call TRBD1 (6 bases). Sample: CD4+ T cells from blood, taken before the fourth cycle of nivolumab. The CDR3 reads CASSLARGNTGELFF. In nucleotides, the CDR3 is TGCGCCAGCAGCTTGGCCAGGGGGAACACCGGGGAGCTGTTTTTT. The complete variable domain, with remaining parts taken from reference TRBV5-1 and TRBJ2-2, reads KAGVTQTPRYLIKTRGQQVTLSCSPISGHRSVSWYQQTPGQGLQFLFEYFSETQRNKGNFPGRFSGRQFSNSRSEMNVSTLELGDSALYLCASSLARGNTGELFFGEGSRLTVL.